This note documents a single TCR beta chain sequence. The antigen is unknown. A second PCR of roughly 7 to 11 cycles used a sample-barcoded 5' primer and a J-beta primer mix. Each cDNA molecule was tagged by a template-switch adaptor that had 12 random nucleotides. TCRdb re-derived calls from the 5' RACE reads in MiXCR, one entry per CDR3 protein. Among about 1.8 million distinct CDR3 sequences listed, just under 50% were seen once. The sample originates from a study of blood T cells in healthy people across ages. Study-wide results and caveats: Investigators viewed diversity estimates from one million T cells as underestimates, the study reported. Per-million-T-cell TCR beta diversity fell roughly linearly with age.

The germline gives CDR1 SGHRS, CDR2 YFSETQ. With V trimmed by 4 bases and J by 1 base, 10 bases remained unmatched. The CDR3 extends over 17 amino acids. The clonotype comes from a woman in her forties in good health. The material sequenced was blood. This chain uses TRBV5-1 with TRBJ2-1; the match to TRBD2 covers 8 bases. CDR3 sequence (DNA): TGCGCCAGCAGCCGGGAGGGGCAGATCCTTTCCTACAATGAGCAGTTCTTC. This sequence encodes CASSREGQILSYNEQFF.